A selection of T cell receptor beta chains follows, all from one sample in a study of T cells in Graves' hyperthyroidism and ophthalmopathy. MiXCR, run by TCRdb on the multiplex PCR reads, gives a single entry per CDR3 protein. This sample yields 200,000 to 300,000 distinct CDR3 sequences, of which roughly 15% are seen a single time; about 30% belongs to the top ten. The sequenced material came from blood. These TCRs come from a woman under 30 with Graves' ophthalmopathy. Each CDR3 is given with its conserved first and last residue. The D gene is left open where the match is weak. Clone size is given for some rows only: seen once, a few or many times, or a class if the clone is expanded.

v_gene: TRBV19; abundance: many; d_gene: TRBD1; j_gene: TRBJ1-2; CDR3aa: CASAGQGARDYGYTF; CDR3nt: TGTGCCAGTGCGGGACAGGGGGCGCGAGACTATGGCTACACCTTC
v_gene: TRBV5-1; abundance: many; d_gene: -; j_gene: TRBJ2-2; CDR3aa: CASSLDSTGELFF; CDR3nt: TGCGCCAGCAGCTTGGACAGCACCGGGGAGCTGTTTTTT
v_gene: TRBV11-2; abundance: many; d_gene: -; j_gene: TRBJ1-2; CDR3aa: CASSARGYGYTF; CDR3nt: TGTGCCAGCAGCGCCAGGGGCTATGGCTACACCTTC
v_gene: TRBV20-1; abundance: many; d_gene: TRBD2; j_gene: TRBJ2-7; CDR3aa: CSARGLAGEYEQYF; CDR3nt: TGCAGTGCTCGGGGGCTAGCGGGAGAATACGAGCAGTACTTC
v_gene: TRBV11-1; abundance: many; d_gene: TRBD2; j_gene: TRBJ2-1; CDR3aa: CASTDGTTYNEQFF; CDR3nt: TGTGCCAGCACCGACGGGACTACCTACAATGAGCAGTTCTTC
v_gene: TRBV7-2; abundance: many; d_gene: TRBD2; j_gene: TRBJ2-3; CDR3aa: CASSPGLAETQYF; CDR3nt: TGTGCCAGCAGCCCGGGACTAGCAGAAACGCAGTATTTT
v_gene: TRBV6-1; abundance: many; d_gene: -; j_gene: TRBJ2-1; CDR3aa: CASNRIQAAYNEQFF; CDR3nt: TGTGCCAGCAATAGGATTCAGGCGGCCTACAATGAGCAGTTCTTC
v_gene: TRBV20-1; abundance: -; d_gene: -; j_gene: TRBJ2-2; CDR3aa: CSAREGSGYTGELFF; CDR3nt: TGCAGTGCTAGAGAGGGGTCAGGTTACACCGGGGAGCTGTTTTTT
v_gene: TRBV28; abundance: many; d_gene: -; j_gene: TRBJ1-1; CDR3aa: CASSSRGGGPNTEAFF; CDR3nt: TGTGCCAGCAGTTCACGGGGGGGGGGGCCAAACACTGAAGCTTTCTTT
v_gene: TRBV6-2/TRBV6-3; abundance: few; d_gene: -; j_gene: TRBJ2-1; CDR3aa: CASSYPDSMSSYNEQFF; CDR3nt: TGTGCCAGCAGTTACCCCGACAGTATGAGCTCCTACAATGAGCAGTTCTTC
v_gene: TRBV20-1; abundance: many; d_gene: -; j_gene: TRBJ1-2; CDR3aa: CSAPDRDSYGYTF; CDR3nt: TGCAGTGCCCCGGACAGAGACTCCTATGGCTACACCTTC